What follows is one T cell receptor beta chain and its context. cDNA was produced in eight separate reactions per sample. TCRdb reanalyzed the 5' RACE reads, giving one entry per CDR3 protein sequence and no DNA. The table lists approximately 150,000 distinct CDR3 sequences. The entry originates in a study of monozygotic twins with inflammatory bowel disease. The germline gives CDR1 DFQATT, CDR2 SNEGSKA (reference sequence). The CDR3 length is 16 residues. This receptor was taken from a human donor with ulcerative colitis or Crohn's disease, or a healthy co-twin of an affected twin (not recorded which). Sequencing was performed on blood. The rearrangement uses TRBV20-1 and TRBJ2-3; as DNA is missing, the TRBD1 call by TCRdb cannot be tested. This chain's CDR3 is CSASWDRHSGTDTQYF.